The 4 T cell receptor beta chains below were found in one sample sequenced in a study of blood T cell repertoires in COVID-19. Libraries were prepared by immunoSEQ multiplex PCR; TCRdb keeps only in-frame clonotypes and omits some of them. This table holds hundreds of thousands of clones, around 84% found once. Sequences were obtained from PBMCs or T cells enriched from blood (not recorded which). Receptors were obtained from a man aged 25-45 years with acute COVID-19.

The chain couples TRBV9 to TRBJ1-3, with D unresolved. V gave up 0 bases and J gave up 0 bases, with 7 bases separating them. The CDR3 is 15 amino acids. Per the germline V gene, CDR1 is SGDLS and CDR2 is YYNGEE. CDR3 region: CASSVGTASGNTIYF. The CDR3 DNA reads as TGTGCCAGCAGCGTAGGTACAGCCTCTGGAAACACCATATATTTT.

The chain has TRBV12-3 or TRBV12-4 and TRBJ1-4, with 8 bases that match TRBD1. J lost 14 bases, V lost 5 bases, and 7 bases had no gene match. The CDR3 contains 12 residues. The CDR3 region has the DNA TGTGCCAGCAGTGTGACAGGGGTGGATCTGTTTTTT. Translation: CASSVTGVDLFF.

The chain couples TRBV27 to TRBJ2-2; D perhaps matches TRBD1 (6 bases). This CDR3 is 15 amino acids long. CDR1 is MNHEY, CDR2 SMNVEV, per germline (reference sequence). V lost 7 bases to trimming and J lost 1 base, with 13 bases between them. The CDR3 protein is CASTRTVLNTGELFF. Written as DNA, the CDR3 is TGTGCCAGCACCCGGACAGTCCTGAACACCGGGGAGCTGTTTTTT.

The chain recombines TRBV10-1 with TRBJ2-1; possible D gene TRBD1, 6 bases. The CDR3 has 14 residues. Germline CDR1 reads WNHNN; CDR2 reads SYGVQD (reference sequence). The V end lost 9 bases, the J end lost 5 bases, and 17 bases lay between the germline ends. CDR3 sequence reads: CASNRDMANNEQFF. CDR3 sequence (DNA): TGCGCCAGTAACCGGGACATGGCCAACAATGAGCAGTTCTTC.